Presented here are 19 T cell receptor beta chains from one specimen sequenced in a study of blood T cells in healthy people across ages. It was with a sample-barcoded 5' primer and a J-beta primer mix that a second PCR of about 7 to 12 cycles was run. TCRdb re-called the 5' RACE reads with MiXCR, one entry per CDR3 protein. This table has 870,000 or so distinct CDR3 sequences, more than 25% appearing once. Sequenced input: blood. The origin of the receptors is a woman over 75 in good health.

Ten or more counts support this clonotype. The chain carries TRBV5-1 and TRBJ1-2; 8 bases agree with TRBD1. After removal of 4 bases from V and 5 bases from J, the junction contained 10 bases not matched to a gene. There are 15 residues in the CDR3. From germline, CDR1 is SGHRS and CDR2 YFSETQ. CDR3 coding DNA: TGCGCCAGCAGCGGAAATGACAGGGGCGTATATGGCTACACCTTC. The encoded protein is CASSGNDRGVYGYTF.

The table lists this clonotype with many counts. This chain links TRBV24-1 with TRBJ2-5; 9 bases match TRBD2. Germline CDR1 KGHDR, CDR2 SFDVKD. This CDR3 is built from 16 residues. Losses at the gene ends were 7 bases for V and 5 bases for J; bases not matched to a gene: 13. CDR3 sequence: CATSASGLAGTETQYF. CDR3 nucleotide sequence: TGTGCCACCAGCGCTAGCGGGCTAGCGGGAACCGAGACCCAGTACTTC.

This clonotype was seen many times. The chain employs TRBV20-1 and TRBJ2-5, with TRBD1 as a possible D gene (5 bases). Per the germline V gene, CDR1 is DFQATT and CDR2 is SNEGSKA (reference sequence). The V end was cut by 5 bases, the J end by 5 bases, with 12 bases between. The CDR3 contains 12 residues. The CDR3 DNA reads as TGCAGTGCTGAAGGGCCAGGGGAGACCCAGTACTTC. Its protein is CSAEGPGETQYF.

This clonotype appeared many times. The chain employs TRBV7-2 and TRBJ2-6; D remains ambiguous. The V end was cut by 3 bases, the J end by 2 bases, with 17 bases between. The CDR3 covers 18 residues. The germline V gene has CDR1 SGHTA and CDR2 FQGNSA. The CDR3 nucleotides are TGTGCCAGCAGCTTCCCAGGCGGCGGTAGGACTGGGGCCAACGTCCTGACTTTC. This translates into CASSFPGGGRTGANVLTF.

This clonotype appeared a few times. A much larger clonotype is one base distant, so this may be a read error. V gene TRBV20-1 combines with J gene TRBJ2-7; TRBD1 matches 7 bases. Germline CDR1 is DFQATT and CDR2 is SNEGSKA (reference sequence). The CDR3 totals 13 residues. V gave up 6 bases and J gave up 8 bases; unmatched junction bases: 13. CDR3 region: CSANRDRGPKQYF. The CDR3 coding sequence is TGCAGTGCCAACCGGGACAGAGGCCCTAAGCAGTACTTC.

Of note for this clonotype: The junction and the germline gene differ at one end; a read error may be behind it. V usage is TRBV7-9 and J usage is TRBJ1-5, with D uncertain. This CDR3 has 15 residues. Germline CDR1 is SEHNR and CDR2 is FQNEAQ (reference sequence). The CDR3 loop reads CASSSQTDSNQPQHF. For the CDR3, the DNA is TGCGCCAGCAGCTCACAAACCGATAGCAATCAGCCCCAGCATTTT.

The chain combines TRBV7-2 with TRBJ1-6; D is ambiguous. CDR1 is SGHTA and CDR2 is FQGNSA in the germline V gene. Trimming took off 6 bases at V and 8 bases at J, with 11 bases between the two ends. This CDR3 has 13 amino acids. The CDR3, as DNA: TGTGCCAGCAGAAAGCAACGAGATTCACCCCTCCACTTT. It specifies CASRKQRDSPLHF.

This clonotype was picked up many times. J is TRBJ2-7 and V is TRBV7-2; D is possibly TRBD1 (5 bases). V lost 5 bases, J lost 9 bases, and 20 bases lay in between. The germline CDR1 and CDR2 sequences are SGHTA and FQGNSA. The CDR3 extends over 14 amino acids. The CDR3 protein is CASSLSLGQGGQYF. The DNA for the CDR3 is TGTGCCAGCAGCCTAAGTCTAGGTCAGGGCGGGCAGTACTTC.

As regards this clonotype: Given the absence of the conserved phenylalanine or tryptophan at the CDR3 end, a read error is likely. No DNA is shown, since the ends of the CDR3 on it are uncertain; the CDR3 is the one TCRdb lists. The rearrangement uses TRBV21-1 and TRBJ2-4; the table gives TRBD1 as D, unverified against the DNA. TRBV21-1 is deemed a pseudogene. The CDR3 sequence runs 18 residues, both termini included. The CDR3 loop is CASSKELETGQGYYEQYC.

The rearrangement links TRBV7-2 to TRBJ2-4; D may match TRBD1 or TRBD2 (5 bases each). The J call is in doubt because the DNA end fits TRBJ2-7 better. Germline lookup yields CDR1 SGHTA and CDR2 FQGNSA. The CDR3 runs to 15 residues. CDR3 region: CASSGRGSGTYEQYF. Here the CDR3 DNA reads TGTGCCAGCAGCGGCCGGGGCAGTGGAACTTACGAGCAGTACTTC.

The chain links TRBV11-2 to TRBJ1-4; maybe TRBD1 (6 bases). The ends were cut back, 0 bases at V and 6 bases at J, with 14 bases in the middle. The CDR3 has 16 residues. The germline gives CDR1 SGHAT, CDR2 FQNNGV. The CDR3 reads CASSLDRGWTYEKLFF. The CDR3 DNA follows: TGTGCCAGCAGCTTAGACAGGGGTTGGACTTATGAAAAACTGTTTTTT.

This clonotype was observed a handful of times. The V call is TRBV6-1, the J call TRBJ1-5; the D is unclear. Germline CDR1 MNHNS, CDR2 SASEGT. This CDR3 has 15 amino acids. Deletions cut 4 bases from V and 6 bases from J, with 16 bases between. The DNA for the CDR3 is TGTGCCAGCAGTGGACAAGTGGCACTGAGTCAGCCCCAGCATTTT. It codes for CASSGQVALSQPQHF.

This clonotype was counted many times. This chain connects TRBV3-1 to TRBJ2-7; 7 nucleotides match TRBD1. The CDR3 is made up of 15 amino acids. CDR1 LGHDT and CDR2 YNNKEL come from the germline V gene (reference sequence). With 4 bases clipped from V and 3 bases from J, the junction kept 9 bases outside the gene matches. CDR3 nucleotide sequence: TGTGCCAGCAGCCTTACCGGGACAGTAATCTACGAGCAGTACTTC. Translating it yields CASSLTGTVIYEQYF.

Note on this clonotype: Since a much larger clone is just one base distant, this may be a read error. The DNA of the CDR3 is TGTGCCAGCAGCCCGGGACAGGGGGGGGATGAGCAGTACTTC. It translates to CASSPGQGGDEQYF. The V gene is TRBV12-3 or TRBV12-4, the J gene TRBJ2-7, with 11 nucleotides matching TRBD1. The CDR3 covers 14 residues. The V gene end was trimmed by 6 bases and the J gene end by 7 bases; junction bases not matched to a gene: 8.

The sample holds many counts of this clonotype. The genes are TRBV7-9 and TRBJ2-3; D unresolved. CDR1 and CDR2 from the germline V gene are SEHNR and FQNEAQ (reference sequence). The CDR3 spans 14 residues. The germline V and J ends were trimmed by 1 base and 3 bases, with 8 bases remaining between them. The CDR3 DNA reads as TGTGCCAGCAGCTTAGTCCCGAGAACAGATACGCAGTATTTT. Translating gives CASSLVPRTDTQYF.

There are a few counts of this clonotype. This rearrangement joins TRBV12-3 or TRBV12-4 to TRBJ1-6, with D hard to call. The CDR3 loop spans 13 amino acids. Trimming removed 1 base from V and 9 bases from J, with 7 bases in between. CDR3 loop: CASSLGNGSPLHF. The CDR3 DNA follows: TGTGCCAGCAGTTTAGGGAACGGTTCACCCCTCCACTTT.

The J gene is TRBJ1-1, the V gene TRBV12-3 or TRBV12-4; TRBD1 is a possible D gene (6 bases). The germline V and J ends were trimmed by 6 bases and 1 base, with 18 bases remaining between them. The CDR3 extends over 16 amino acids. The CDR3 nucleotides read TGTGCCAGCAGCCGCGACCGGACAGCCGAGAACACTGAAGCTTTCTTT. This gives the protein CASSRDRTAENTEAFF.

This clonotype showed up many times. The V and J genes are TRBV7-2 and TRBJ1-2, with D unclear. V lost 1 base and J lost 6, with 15 bases in between. This CDR3 spans 15 amino acids. The germline gives CDR1 SGHTA, CDR2 FQGNSA. The CDR3 nucleotides are TGTGCCAGCAGCTTAGGCGCCACCCTGAGGGATGGCTACACCTTC. Protein sequence: CASSLGATLRDGYTF. The entire variable domain, with the rest obtained from reference TRBV7-2 and TRBJ1-2, is as follows: GAGVSQSPSNKVTEKGKDVELRCDPISGHTALYWYRQSLGQGLEFLIYFQGNSAPDKSGLPSDRFSAERTGGSVSTLTIQRTQQEDSAVYLCASSLGATLRDGYTFGSGTRLTVV.

To note about this clonotype: Given a much more abundant clone one base away, this may be a read error. Without the conserved terminal phenylalanine or tryptophan, this CDR3 likely stems from a read error. V is TRBV3-1 and J is TRBJ2-7; TRBD2 agrees at 11 bases. CDR3 size: 13 residues. Losses at the gene ends were 4 bases for V and 6 bases for J; bases not matched to a gene: 2. Germline V CDR1 and CDR2: LGHDT, YNNKEL (reference sequence). The CDR3 DNA reads TGTGCCAGCAGCCCGGGGACTAGCGGCGAGCAGTACTGC. It is translated as CASSPGTSGEQYC.